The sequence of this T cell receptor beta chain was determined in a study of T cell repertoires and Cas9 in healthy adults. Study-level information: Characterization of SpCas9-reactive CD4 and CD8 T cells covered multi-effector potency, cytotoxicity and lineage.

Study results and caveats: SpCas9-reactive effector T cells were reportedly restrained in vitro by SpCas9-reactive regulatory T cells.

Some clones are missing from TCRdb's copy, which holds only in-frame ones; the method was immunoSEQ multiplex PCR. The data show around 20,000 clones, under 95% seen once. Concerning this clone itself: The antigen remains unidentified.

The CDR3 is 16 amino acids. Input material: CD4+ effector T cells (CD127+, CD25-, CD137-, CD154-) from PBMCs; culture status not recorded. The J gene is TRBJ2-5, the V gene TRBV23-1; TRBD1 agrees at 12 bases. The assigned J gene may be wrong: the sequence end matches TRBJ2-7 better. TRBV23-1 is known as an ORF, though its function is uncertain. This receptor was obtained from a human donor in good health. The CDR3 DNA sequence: TGCGCCAGCAGTCCGCCCCGTCGGGACAGGGGGCACGAGCAGTACTTC. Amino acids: CASSPPRRDRGHEQYF.